These 4 T cell receptor beta chains came from one sample sequenced in a study of blood T cell repertoires in COVID-19. Libraries were prepared by immunoSEQ multiplex PCR; TCRdb keeps only in-frame clonotypes and omits some of them. The table records a few hundred thousand clones, approximately 86% of them present only once. The specimen was peripheral blood. Receptors were obtained from a man younger than 45 with active or convalescent COVID-19.

The sample holds a few counts of this clone. The chain has TRBV27 and TRBJ2-2, with D perhaps matching TRBD1 (6 bases). Germline CDR1 and CDR2: MNHEY and SMNVEV (reference sequence). V was shortened by 3 bases and J by 13 bases, with 15 bases between the two germline ends. CDR3 length: 13 residues. In DNA, the CDR3 is TGTGCCAGCAGTTTTATAGCGACAGGAGGGCTGTTTTTT. This gives the protein CASSFIATGGLFF.

This chain joins TRBV13 and TRBJ2-3; D may be TRBD2 (6 bases). The CDR3 length is 13 residues. The ends were cut back, 5 bases at V and 13 bases at J, with 19 bases in the middle. Germline V gene data show CDR1 as PRHDT and CDR2 as FYEKMQ (reference sequence). CDR3 bases: TGTGCCAGCAGCGGCCAGATAGCGGAAATTAAGTATTTT. It codes for CASSGQIAEIKYF. Full variable domain (remainder filled in from reference TRBV13 and TRBJ2-3): AAGVIQSPRHLIKEKRETATLKCYPIPRHDTVYWYQQGPGQDPQFLISFYEKMQSDKGSIPDRFSAQQFSDYHSELNMSSLELGDSALYFCASSGQIAEIKYFGPGTRLTVL.

This clone came up a few times. The chain has TRBV5-4 and TRBJ1-1; 7 bases line up with TRBD1. Germline CDR1 and CDR2: SGHNT and YYREEE (reference sequence). CDR3 size: 16 residues. J lost 3 bases, V lost 1 base, and 9 bases had no gene match. The CDR3 loop is CASSLRFDRADTEAFF. For the CDR3, the DNA is TGTGCCAGCAGCTTGCGGTTTGACAGGGCCGACACTGAAGCTTTCTTT.

The V gene is TRBV6-1, the J gene TRBJ1-5; possible D gene TRBD1, 5 bases. CDR3 length equals 18 residues. Germline V gene sequence: CDR1 MNHNS, CDR2 SASEGT. V gave up 4 bases and J gave up 1 base, with 20 bases separating them. CDR3 nucleotide sequence: TGTGCCAGCAGTGGGGGCAGGGAAGGATTCAGAAGCAATCAGCCCCAGCATTTT. It encodes CASSGGREGFRSNQPQHF.